These 14 T cell receptor beta chains originate from one sample sequenced in a study of identical twins. TCRdb processed the 5' RACE reads anew with MiXCR; each CDR3 protein has one entry. In the table there are some 560,000 distinct CDR3 sequences, around a tenth of which are singletons. The data also belong to a second study, concerning yellow fever vaccine responses in identical twins.

Sequenced: PBMCs. These receptors were collected from a woman younger than 30 in good health.

The sample holds many counts of this clonotype. This chain uses TRBV12-5 with TRBJ2-2; D remains ambiguous. This CDR3 spans 13 amino acids. Trimming took off 5 bases at V and 5 bases at J, with 9 bases between the two ends. Germline CDR1 LGHNT, CDR2 FRNRAP. The DNA for the CDR3 is TGTGCTAGTGGTCCCCAAATTACCGGGGAGCTGTTTTTT. Its translation: CASGPQITGELFF.

The chain is built from TRBV20-1 and TRBJ2-7, with no clear D. V lost 2 bases and J lost 0, with 5 bases in between. The germline CDR1 and CDR2 sequences are DFQATT and SNEGSKA (reference sequence). The CDR3 extends over 12 amino acids. The CDR3 protein is CSARYSSYEQYF. CDR3 bases: TGCAGTGCTAGATACAGCTCCTACGAGCAGTACTTC.

The rearrangement links TRBV29-1 to TRBJ2-7; D remains unclear. Germline V lookup: CDR1 SQVTM, CDR2 ANQGSEA. The V end was cut by 1 base, the J end by 3 bases, with 7 bases between. This CDR3 has 12 amino acids. The CDR3 spells CSVEGQNYEQYF. The DNA of the CDR3 is TGCAGCGTTGAAGGACAAAACTACGAGCAGTACTTC.

The chain recombines TRBV27 with TRBJ2-1; D might be TRBD1 (8 bases). With 5 bases removed from V and 6 bases from J, the gap between germline ends came to 20 bases. Germline loops: CDR1 MNHEY, CDR2 SMNVEV (reference sequence). CDR3 length: 16 residues. CDR3 DNA sequence: TGTGCCAGCAGTAAACAGGGGGGGGCGGGGGTCAATGAGCAGTTCTTC. This translates into CASSKQGGAGVNEQFF.

This clonotype was seen more than once but under ten times. The CDR3 bases are TGTGCCAGCAGCTTAGAACTAGCGGGGCAAGAGACCCAGTACTTC. Translated, it gives CASSLELAGQETQYF. The chain has TRBV7-2 and TRBJ2-5; 10 nucleotides match TRBD2. With 1 base clipped from V and 2 bases from J, the junction kept 1 base outside the gene matches. Germline CDR1 SGHTA, CDR2 FQGNSA. This CDR3 is built from 15 residues.

At least ten counts were recorded for this clonotype. This chain uses TRBV7-9 with TRBJ1-2, with D hard to call. Trimming took off 4 bases at V and 2 bases at J, with 11 bases between the two ends. In germline, CDR1 is SEHNR, CDR2 FQNEAQ (reference sequence). The CDR3 has 14 amino acids. The CDR3 loop is CASSSQSSNYGYTF. The CDR3 coding sequence is TGTGCCAGCAGCTCCCAGTCGTCCAACTATGGCTACACCTTC.

The chain employs TRBV6-5 and TRBJ2-5; 8 bases agree with TRBD2. The CDR3 has 15 residues. V gave up 0 bases and J gave up 5 bases; unmatched junction bases: 5. The germline V gene encodes CDR1 MNHEY and CDR2 SVGAGI. The DNA of the CDR3 is TGTGCCAGCAGTTACTCGGACCGGGAGGGGGAGACCCAGTACTTC. Amino acids: CASSYSDREGETQYF.

This clonotype was seen more than once but under ten times. The chain recombines TRBV4-3 with TRBJ1-4, with a weak D call TRBD1 (6 bases). CDR1 and CDR2 (germline): LGHNA, YSLEER. This CDR3 is built from 16 residues. V was pared by 0 bases and J by 2 bases, with 10 bases between. The CDR3 loop is CASSQDRGWTNEKLFF. In nucleotides, the CDR3 is TGCGCCAGCAGCCAAGATAGGGGGTGGACTAATGAAAAACTGTTTTTT.

A few counts support this clonotype. The CDR3 spells CASSLTPGGYEQYF. In DNA form, the CDR3 reads TGTGCCAGCAGTTTAACCCCCGGTGGGTACGAGCAGTACTTC. This chain links TRBV28 with TRBJ2-7; D call uncertain. The germline V gene has CDR1 MDHEN and CDR2 SYDVKM. Trimming left V 2 bases short and J 4 bases short, with 12 bases between. The CDR3 contains 14 residues.

This clonotype has only a few counts. The gene calls are TRBV30 and TRBJ2-5, with TRBD2 matching over 14 bases. The CDR3 contains 15 residues. Germline-derived CDR1 and CDR2 are GTSNPN and SVGIG (reference sequence). V lost 5 bases and J lost 5; bases outside the gene matches: 7. This CDR3 is CAWGLAGGGGETQYF. The CDR3 coding sequence is TGTGCCTGGGGACTAGCGGGAGGAGGTGGGGAGACCCAGTACTTC. Combining the CDR3 with reference TRBV30 and TRBJ2-5 gives the whole variable domain SQTIHQWPATLVQPVGSPLSLECTVEGTSNPNLYWYRQAAGRGLQLLFYSVGIGQISSEVPQNLSASRPQDRQFILSSKKLLLSDSGFYLCAWGLAGGGGETQYFGPGTRLLVL.

The chain uses TRBV6-2 or TRBV6-3 and TRBJ2-4; D is uncertain. The CDR3 consists of 14 residues. Germline CDR1 and CDR2: MNHEY and SVGEGT. V was pared by 2 bases and J by 6 bases, with 11 bases between. CDR3 sequence reads: CASSYAGNGNIQYF. The CDR3, as DNA: TGTGCCAGCAGTTACGCTGGGAACGGAAACATTCAGTACTTC.

V and J are TRBV20-1 and TRBJ2-7, with D perhaps given as TRBD1 or TRBD2 (5 bases each). Germline loops: CDR1 DFQATT, CDR2 SNEGSKA (reference sequence). The CDR3 loop spans 15 amino acids. V lost 1 base, J lost 1 base, and 14 bases lay in between. DNA of the CDR3: TGCAGTGCTAGAGGAGGGACCCAAGAGTCCTACGAGCAGTACTTC. Translating gives CSARGGTQESYEQYF.

The genes are TRBV6-1 and TRBJ2-2, with D perhaps TRBD1 (7 bases). Deletions cut 6 bases from V and 4 bases from J, with 21 bases between. The CDR3 covers 17 residues. Germline lookup yields CDR1 MNHNS and CDR2 SASEGT. CDR3: CASRKVYQGGFTGELFF. The CDR3 nucleotides read TGTGCCAGCAGAAAGGTCTATCAGGGGGGTTTCACCGGGGAGCTGTTTTTT.

This clonotype was observed at least ten times. The rearrangement joins TRBV5-1 to TRBJ2-1, with 7 bases identical to TRBD2. The length of the CDR3 is 14 residues. Germline V CDR1 and CDR2: SGHRS, YFSETQ. The ends lost 0 bases at V and 3 bases at J; junction bases unmatched: 0. The CDR3 spells CASSLGTSYNEQFF. The CDR3 nucleotides are TGCGCCAGCAGCTTGGGGACTAGCTACAATGAGCAGTTCTTC.